A selection of T cell receptor beta chains follows, all from one sample in a study of T cell changes during pregnancy in multiple sclerosis. Sequencing used immunoSEQ multiplex PCR; TCRdb keeps in-frame clones, though not all of them. The repertoire holds fewer than 110,000 clones, with about nine tenths as singletons. The sequences come from peripheral blood, collected in the second trimester of pregnancy. The receptors here all came from a female donor with multiple sclerosis, enrolled in a pregnancy study. CDR3s include the opening cysteine and the closing phenylalanine or tryptophan.

j_gene: TRBJ2-3; len: 15; v_gene: TRBV7-9; CDR3aa: CASIPQDGHTDTQYF
j_gene: TRBJ2-3; len: 17; v_gene: TRBV7-6; CDR3aa: CASSLSSGLASGDTQYF
j_gene: TRBJ2-4; len: 16; v_gene: TRBV5-1; CDR3aa: CASSYREGNGKNIQYF
j_gene: TRBJ2-5; len: 15; v_gene: TRBV10-1; CDR3aa: CASSENRQAQETQYF
j_gene: TRBJ2-1; len: 17; v_gene: TRBV11-2; CDR3aa: CASSPGGLAGGGNEQFF
j_gene: TRBJ2-1; len: 16; v_gene: TRBV4-3; CDR3aa: CASSQASSGRRNEQFF
j_gene: TRBJ1-1; len: 16; v_gene: TRBV5-8; CDR3aa: CASSTPDRGWNTEAFF
j_gene: TRBJ2-5; len: 13; v_gene: TRBV5-1; CDR3aa: CASSLGGRETQYF
j_gene: TRBJ2-1; len: 16; v_gene: TRBV7-6; CDR3aa: CASSLLLAGAYNEQFF
j_gene: TRBJ2-2; len: 19; v_gene: TRBV5-1; CDR3aa: CASSLDSGRAIPNTGELFF